This T cell receptor beta chain was captured by sequencing in a study of Ad26.COV2.S vaccination and SARS-CoV-2 variants. The junction had 8 bases not matched to a gene; V was cut back by 4 bases and J by 3 bases. Looked up from germline, CDR1 is SGHNT and CDR2 is YYREEE (reference sequence). The CDR3 spans 16 residues. The repertoire was sequenced with immunoSEQ multiplex PCR; TCRdb's copy has only in-frame clones and lacks some. The sample consists of about 680,000 clones, roughly nine tenths of them appearing once. Indicated treatment: 15 to 20 received Ad26.COV2.S at low or high dose, single or two shots; 5 received placebo; per-sample allocation not given. Sampling occurred on day 63 after the first vaccine or placebo injection.

This chain uses TRBV5-4 with TRBJ2-2, with 8 bases aligning to TRBD1. The source of this sequence is a person between 18 and 65 years old who received the Ad26.COV2.S COVID-19 vaccine or a placebo. Specimen: peripheral blood, collected in a trial of Ad26.COV2.S vaccine versus placebo. CDR3 sequence (DNA): TGTGCCAGCAGCAACGACAGGGGATGGGACACCGGGGAGCTGTTTTTT. Translating gives CASSNDRGWDTGELFF.